This TCR beta chain was identified during a study of cytomegalovirus exposure and HLA in healthy donors. As for the study in general: An analysis done earlier identified about 100 million unique TCR beta sequences from approximately 170 million T cells. Study-wide results and limits: Later work showed greater clonal expansion in HLA-associated TCR beta chains than in equally common others.

Of note for this clone: Its cognate antigen is unknown.

A multiplex PCR was run with 60 Vbeta primers and 13 Jbeta primers. Data came from immunoSEQ multiplex PCR; TCRdb stores just in-frame clones and leaves some out. The sample records approximately 200,000 clones, roughly 84% being singletons. Germline assignment: CDR1 MNHEY and CDR2 SMNVEV (reference sequence). This CDR3 region has 15 residues. The V and J ends lost 4 bases and 4 bases, in that order; junction bases with no gene match: 3. This TCR derives from a boy aged 5 to 17 in good health and CMV-seronegative. The sequencing sample was made of PBMCs. The chain links TRBV27 to TRBJ2-1; 11 bases fit TRBD2. The CDR3 protein is CASSWTSGLYNEQFF. CDR3 DNA: TGTGCCAGCAGTTGGACTAGCGGGCTTTACAATGAGCAGTTCTTC.